This TCR beta chain was captured in a study of blood T cell repertoires in COVID-19. As for the study in general: Sites across the United States, Italy and Spain contributed samples from acute and convalescent COVID-19.

Authors' analysis steps: Cell counts per sample came from amplifying reference gene primers. Here immunoSEQ multiplex PCR was the method, and the copy in TCRdb shows in-frame clones only, minus some. V and J calls and clone size are copied from that table; D and trimming were computed from the DNA. The profile shows under 300,000 clones, 70% to 90% of them singletons. Trimming removed 4 bases from V and 0 bases from J, with 10 bases in between. The germline V gene has CDR1 MRHNA and CDR2 SNTAGT. The CDR3 length is 16 residues. The receptor's source is a middle-aged woman with acute or convalescent COVID-19. The sequencing input was peripheral blood. The rearrangement joins TRBV6-4 to TRBJ2-6; D not certain. CDR3: CASSASLNSGANVLTF. Here the CDR3 DNA reads TGTGCCAGCAGTGCTTCACTGAACTCTGGGGCCAACGTCCTGACTTTC.